The 5 T cell receptor beta chains in this list originate from one sample, sequenced in a study of blood T cell repertoires in COVID-19. Method: immunoSEQ multiplex PCR; TCRdb's copy keeps in-frame clones and lacks some. The repertoire includes tens of thousands of clones, 90% of them detected once, and roughly 15% sits in the top ten. Sequenced input: peripheral blood. These receptors all come from a man older than 75 with acute or convalescent COVID-19.

The rearrangement uses TRBV28 and TRBJ1-2, with TRBD1 matching over 8 bases. J was trimmed by 8 bases and V by 3 bases; bases with no gene match: 5. The germline V gene encodes CDR1 MDHEN and CDR2 SYDVKM. CDR3 length: 13 amino acids. CDR3 amino acids: CASSLDRADGYTF. The DNA of the CDR3 is TGTGCCAGCAGTTTGGACAGGGCAGACGGCTACACCTTC.

The rearrangement joins TRBV14 to TRBJ2-1, with 7 positions matching TRBD1. Germline V gives CDR1 SGHDN, CDR2 FVKESK. With V trimmed by 4 bases and J by 4 bases, 1 base remained unmatched. CDR3 length: 13 amino acids. The chain's CDR3 is CASSPQGYNEQFF. DNA for the CDR3: TGTGCCAGCAGCCCACAGGGGTACAATGAGCAGTTCTTC. Drawing the rest from reference TRBV14 and TRBJ2-1, the complete variable domain is EAGVTQFPSHSVIEKGQTVTLRCDPISGHDNLYWYRRVMGKEIKFLLHFVKESKQDESGMPNNRFLAERTGGTYSTLKVQPAELEDSGVYFCASSPQGYNEQFFGPGTRLTVL.

This clone was recorded only once. This chain links TRBV5-1 with TRBJ2-7, with 7 nucleotides matching TRBD1. After removal of 0 bases from V and 4 bases from J, the junction contained 4 bases not matched to a gene. This CDR3 is built from 14 residues. Germline loops: CDR1 SGHRS, CDR2 YFSETQ. As DNA, the CDR3 is TGCGCCAGCAGCTTGGCGGGACAGTTGTACGAGCAGTACTTC. Its protein is CASSLAGQLYEQYF.

The chain is built from TRBV11-2 and TRBJ2-1, with 7 bases aligning to TRBD2. The CDR3 covers 14 residues. V dropped 3 bases and J dropped 8; count of bases not matched to a gene: 7. Germline V gives CDR1 SGHAT, CDR2 FQNNGV. CDR3 bases: TGTGCCAGCAGCTTGGGAGGGGCGTGGGATGAGCAGTTCTTC. Its protein product is CASSLGGAWDEQFF.

The chain recombines TRBV29-1 with TRBJ2-3; D is ambiguous. This CDR3 has 12 amino acids. CDR1 SQVTM and CDR2 ANQGSEA come from the germline V gene. V dropped 7 bases and J dropped 0 bases, with 8 bases sitting between them. This CDR3 reads CSDTYSTDTQYF. The CDR3, as DNA: TGCAGCGACACGTATAGCACAGATACGCAGTATTTT.